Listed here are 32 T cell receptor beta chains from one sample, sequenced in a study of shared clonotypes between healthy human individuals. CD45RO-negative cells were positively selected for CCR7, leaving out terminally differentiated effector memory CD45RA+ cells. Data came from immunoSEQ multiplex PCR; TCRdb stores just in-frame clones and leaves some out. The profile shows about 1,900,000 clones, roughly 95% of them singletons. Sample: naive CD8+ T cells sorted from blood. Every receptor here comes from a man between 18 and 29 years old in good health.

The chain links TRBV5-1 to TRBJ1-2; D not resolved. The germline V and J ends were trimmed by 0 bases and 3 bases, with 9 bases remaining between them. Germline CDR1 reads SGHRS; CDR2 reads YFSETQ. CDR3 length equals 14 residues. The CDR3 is CASSLGQNDYGYTF. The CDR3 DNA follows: TGCGCCAGCAGCTTGGGGCAGAATGACTATGGCTACACCTTC. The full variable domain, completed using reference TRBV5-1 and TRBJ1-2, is KAGVTQTPRYLIKTRGQQVTLSCSPISGHRSVSWYQQTPGQGLQFLFEYFSETQRNKGNFPGRFSGRQFSNSRSEMNVSTLELGDSALYLCASSLGQNDYGYTFGSGTRLTVV.

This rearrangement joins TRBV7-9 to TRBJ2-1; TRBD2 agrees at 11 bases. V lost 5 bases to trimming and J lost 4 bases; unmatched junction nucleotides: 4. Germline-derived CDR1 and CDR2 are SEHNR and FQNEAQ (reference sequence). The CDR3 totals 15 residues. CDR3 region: CASSHLAGGYNEQFF. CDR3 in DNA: TGTGCCAGCAGCCATCTAGCGGGAGGATACAATGAGCAGTTCTTC.

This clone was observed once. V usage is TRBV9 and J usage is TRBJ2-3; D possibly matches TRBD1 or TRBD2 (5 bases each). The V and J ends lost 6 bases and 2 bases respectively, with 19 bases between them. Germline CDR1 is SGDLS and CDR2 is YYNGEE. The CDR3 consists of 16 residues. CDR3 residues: CASTQRGREDTDTQYF. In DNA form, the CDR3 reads TGTGCCAGCACCCAGAGGGGCAGGGAAGACACAGATACGCAGTATTTT.

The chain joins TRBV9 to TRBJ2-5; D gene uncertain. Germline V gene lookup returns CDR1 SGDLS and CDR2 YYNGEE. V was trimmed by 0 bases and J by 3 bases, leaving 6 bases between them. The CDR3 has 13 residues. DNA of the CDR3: TGTGCCAGCAGCGTAGGGTTCGAAGAGACCCAGTACTTC. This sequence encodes CASSVGFEETQYF.

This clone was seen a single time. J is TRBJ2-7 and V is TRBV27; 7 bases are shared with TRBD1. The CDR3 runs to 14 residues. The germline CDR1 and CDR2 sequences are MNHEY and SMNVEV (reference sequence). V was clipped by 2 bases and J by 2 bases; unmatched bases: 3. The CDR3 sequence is CASSLRTGTYEQYF. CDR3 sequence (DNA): TGTGCCAGCAGTTTAAGGACAGGTACCTACGAGCAGTACTTC.

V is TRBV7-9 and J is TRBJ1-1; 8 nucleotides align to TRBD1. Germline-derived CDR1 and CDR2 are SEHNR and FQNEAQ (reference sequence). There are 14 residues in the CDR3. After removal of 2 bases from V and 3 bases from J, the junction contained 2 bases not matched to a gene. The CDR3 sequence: CASSLTGGHTEAFF. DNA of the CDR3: TGTGCCAGCAGCTTAACAGGGGGGCACACTGAAGCTTTCTTT.

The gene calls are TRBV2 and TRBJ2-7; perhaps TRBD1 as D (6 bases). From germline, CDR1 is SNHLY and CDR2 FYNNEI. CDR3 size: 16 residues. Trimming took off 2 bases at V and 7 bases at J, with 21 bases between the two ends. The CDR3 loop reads CASSESPDIGQGEQYF. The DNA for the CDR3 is TGTGCCAGCAGTGAATCCCCTGACATCGGCCAGGGGGAGCAGTACTTC.

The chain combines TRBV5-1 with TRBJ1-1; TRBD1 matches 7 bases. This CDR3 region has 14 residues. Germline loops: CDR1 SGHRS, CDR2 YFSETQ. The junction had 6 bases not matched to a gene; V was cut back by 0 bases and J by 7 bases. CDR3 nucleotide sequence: TGCGCCAGCAGCTTGGCCGGGGGACAGTATGAAGCTTTCTTT. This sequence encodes CASSLAGGQYEAFF.

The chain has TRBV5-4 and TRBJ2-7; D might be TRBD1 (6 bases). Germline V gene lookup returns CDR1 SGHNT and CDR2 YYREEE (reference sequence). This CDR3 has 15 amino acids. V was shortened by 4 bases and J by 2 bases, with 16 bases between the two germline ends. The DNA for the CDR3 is TGTGCCAGCAGCCCGGGACAAGATGGAACCTACGAGCAGTACTTC. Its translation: CASSPGQDGTYEQYF.

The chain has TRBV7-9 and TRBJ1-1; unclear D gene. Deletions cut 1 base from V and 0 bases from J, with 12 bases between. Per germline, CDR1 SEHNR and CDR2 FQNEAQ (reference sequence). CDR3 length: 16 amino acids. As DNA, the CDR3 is TGTGCCAGCAGCTTAGTTTTAAGAGGGATGAACACTGAAGCTTTCTTT. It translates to CASSLVLRGMNTEAFF.

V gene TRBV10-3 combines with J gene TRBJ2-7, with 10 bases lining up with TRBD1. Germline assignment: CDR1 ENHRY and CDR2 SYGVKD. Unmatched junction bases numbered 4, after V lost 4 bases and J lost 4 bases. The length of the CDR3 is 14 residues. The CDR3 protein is CAISVGTGVYEQYF. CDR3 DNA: TGTGCCATCAGTGTAGGGACAGGGGTGTACGAGCAGTACTTC.

The CDR3 is CATSRDLSGTNEKLFF. CDR3 coding DNA: TGTGCCACCAGCAGAGATCTGAGTGGAACTAATGAAAAACTGTTTTTT. This chain links TRBV15 with TRBJ1-4; D is unclear. V was cut by 0 bases and J by 1 base, with 9 bases left in between. This CDR3 comprises 16 residues. Germline V gene sequence: CDR1 LNHNV, CDR2 YYDKDF (reference sequence).

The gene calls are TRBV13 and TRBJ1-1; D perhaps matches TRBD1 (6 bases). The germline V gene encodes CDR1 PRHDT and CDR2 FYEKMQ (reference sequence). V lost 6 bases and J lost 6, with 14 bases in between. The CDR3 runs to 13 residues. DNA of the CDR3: TGTGCCAGCAGTATGGGGGGGGCTCCTGAAGCTTTCTTT. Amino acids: CASSMGGAPEAFF.

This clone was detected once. The CDR3 DNA reads TGTGCCAGCAGCCCCGGCGGGGGTTACTATGGCTACACCTTC. Translation gives CASSPGGGYYGYTF. J is TRBJ1-2 and V is TRBV7-9, with TRBD1 as a possible D gene (5 bases). Germline V gene lookup returns CDR1 SEHNR and CDR2 FQNEAQ (reference sequence). V shed 5 bases and J shed 3 bases, with 13 bases lying between them. There are 14 residues in the CDR3.

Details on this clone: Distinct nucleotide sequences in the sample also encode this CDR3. CDR3 nucleotide sequence: TGTGCCAGCAGCCAGGATGGGGAGACCCAGTACTTC. This translates into CASSQDGETQYF. This sequence joins TRBV7-9 and TRBJ2-5; D not resolved. Germline V CDR1 and CDR2: SEHNR, FQNEAQ (reference sequence). Deletions cut 5 bases from V and 5 bases from J, with 9 bases between. The CDR3 contains 12 residues.

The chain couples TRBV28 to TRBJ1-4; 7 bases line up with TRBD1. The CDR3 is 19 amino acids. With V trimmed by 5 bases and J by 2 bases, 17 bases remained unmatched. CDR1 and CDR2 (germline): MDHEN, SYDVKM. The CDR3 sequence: CASSDSTGLPLFTNEKLFF. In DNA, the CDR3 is TGTGCCAGCAGTGATTCGACAGGGTTGCCCCTTTTCACTAATGAAAAACTGTTTTTT. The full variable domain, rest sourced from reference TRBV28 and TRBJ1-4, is DVKVTQSSRYLVKRTGEKVFLECVQDMDHENMFWYRQDPGLGLRLIYFSYDVKMKEKGDIPEGYSVSREKKERFSLILESASTNQTSMYLCASSDSTGLPLFTNEKLFFGSGTQLSVL.

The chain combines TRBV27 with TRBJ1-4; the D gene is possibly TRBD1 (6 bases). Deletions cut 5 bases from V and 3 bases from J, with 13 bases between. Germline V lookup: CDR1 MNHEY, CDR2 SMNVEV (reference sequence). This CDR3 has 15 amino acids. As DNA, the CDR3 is TGTGCCAGCAGTCAAGACAGGAACCCTAATGAAAAACTGTTTTTT. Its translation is CASSQDRNPNEKLFF. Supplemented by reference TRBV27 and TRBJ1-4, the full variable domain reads EAQVTQNPRYLITVTGKKLTVTCSQNMNHEYMSWYRQDPGLGLRQIYYSMNVEVTDKGDVPEGYKVSRKEKRNFPLILESPSPNQTSLYFCASSQDRNPNEKLFFGSGTQLSVL.

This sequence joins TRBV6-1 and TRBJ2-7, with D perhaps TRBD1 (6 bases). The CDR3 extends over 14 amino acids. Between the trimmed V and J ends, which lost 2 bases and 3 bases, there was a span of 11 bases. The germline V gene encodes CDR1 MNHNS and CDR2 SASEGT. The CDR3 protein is CASSEWGHNYEQYF. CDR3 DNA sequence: TGTGCCAGCAGTGAATGGGGACATAACTACGAGCAGTACTTC.

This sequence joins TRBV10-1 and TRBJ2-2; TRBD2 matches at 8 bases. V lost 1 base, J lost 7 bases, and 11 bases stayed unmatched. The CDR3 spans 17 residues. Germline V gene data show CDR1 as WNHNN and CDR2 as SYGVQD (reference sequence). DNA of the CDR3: TGCGCCAGCAGTGAGTTCGAACTAGCGGTCCCCGGCGGGGAGCTGTTTTTT. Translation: CASSEFELAVPGGELFF.

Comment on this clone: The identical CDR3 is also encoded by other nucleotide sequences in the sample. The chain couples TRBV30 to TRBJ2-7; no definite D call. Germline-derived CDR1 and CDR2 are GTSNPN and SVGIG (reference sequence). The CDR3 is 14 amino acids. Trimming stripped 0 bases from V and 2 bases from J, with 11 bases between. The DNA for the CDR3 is TGTGCCTGGAGTGTACGTGGGAACCCCTACGAGCAGTACTTC. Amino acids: CAWSVRGNPYEQYF.

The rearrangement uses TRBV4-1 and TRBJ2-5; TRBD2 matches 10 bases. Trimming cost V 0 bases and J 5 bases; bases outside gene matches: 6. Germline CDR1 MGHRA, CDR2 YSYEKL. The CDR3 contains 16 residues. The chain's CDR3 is CASSQEVLAGLETQYF. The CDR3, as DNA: TGCGCCAGCAGCCAAGAGGTACTAGCGGGACTCGAGACCCAGTACTTC.

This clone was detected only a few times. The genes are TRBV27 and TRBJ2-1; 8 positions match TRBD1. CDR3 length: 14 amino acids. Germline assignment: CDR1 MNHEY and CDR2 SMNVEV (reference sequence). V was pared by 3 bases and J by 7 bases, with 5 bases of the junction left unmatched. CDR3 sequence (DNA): TGTGCCAGCAGTTTTGGGCAGGGGGCGAATGAGCAGTTCTTC. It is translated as CASSFGQGANEQFF.

The CDR3 nucleotides are TGTGCCAGCAGTTTGAGGACCTCCTACGAGCAGTACTTC. Encoded protein: CASSLRTSYEQYF. This sequence joins TRBV27 and TRBJ2-7; D gene uncertain. CDR1 and CDR2 from the germline V gene are MNHEY and SMNVEV (reference sequence). The V end was cut by 3 bases, the J end by 0 bases, with 6 bases between. The CDR3 length is 13 residues.

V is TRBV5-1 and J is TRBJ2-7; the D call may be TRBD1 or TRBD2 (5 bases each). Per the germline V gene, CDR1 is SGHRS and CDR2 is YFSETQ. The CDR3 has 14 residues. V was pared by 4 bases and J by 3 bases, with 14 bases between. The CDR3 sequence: CASSPGTANYEQYF. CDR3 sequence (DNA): TGCGCCAGCAGCCCCGGGACGGCGAACTACGAGCAGTACTTC.

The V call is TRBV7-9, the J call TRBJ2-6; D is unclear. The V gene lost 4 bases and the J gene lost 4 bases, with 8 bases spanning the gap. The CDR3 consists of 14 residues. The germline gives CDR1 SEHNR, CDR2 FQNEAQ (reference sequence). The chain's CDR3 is CASSSLSGANVLTF. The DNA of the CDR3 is TGTGCCAGCAGCTCGCTTAGCGGGGCCAACGTCCTGACTTTC.

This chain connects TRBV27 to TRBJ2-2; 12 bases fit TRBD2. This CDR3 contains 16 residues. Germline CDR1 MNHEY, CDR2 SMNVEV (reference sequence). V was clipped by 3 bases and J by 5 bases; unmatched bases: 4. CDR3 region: CASSFRLAGVTGELFF. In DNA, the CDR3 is TGTGCCAGCAGTTTCAGACTAGCGGGGGTGACCGGGGAGCTGTTTTTT.

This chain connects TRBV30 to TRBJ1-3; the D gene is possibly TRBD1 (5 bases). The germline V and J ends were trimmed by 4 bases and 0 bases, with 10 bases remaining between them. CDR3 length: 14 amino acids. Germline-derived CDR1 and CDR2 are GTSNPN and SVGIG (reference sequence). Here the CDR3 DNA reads TGTGCCTGGACCACAGGAATCTCTGGAAACACCATATATTTT. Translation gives CAWTTGISGNTIYF.

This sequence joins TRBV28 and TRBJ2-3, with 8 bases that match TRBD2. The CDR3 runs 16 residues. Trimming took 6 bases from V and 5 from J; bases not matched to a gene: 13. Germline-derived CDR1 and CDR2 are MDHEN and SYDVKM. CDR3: CASSNPRERGLDTQYF. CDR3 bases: TGTGCCAGCAGCAACCCCCGGGAGCGGGGGTTAGATACGCAGTATTTT.

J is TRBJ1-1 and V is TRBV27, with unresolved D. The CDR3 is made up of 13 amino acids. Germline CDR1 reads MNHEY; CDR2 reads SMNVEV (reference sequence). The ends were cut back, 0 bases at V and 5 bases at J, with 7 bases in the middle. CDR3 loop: CASSLSRRTEAFF. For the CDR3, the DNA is TGTGCCAGCAGTTTATCGAGGCGGACTGAAGCTTTCTTT.

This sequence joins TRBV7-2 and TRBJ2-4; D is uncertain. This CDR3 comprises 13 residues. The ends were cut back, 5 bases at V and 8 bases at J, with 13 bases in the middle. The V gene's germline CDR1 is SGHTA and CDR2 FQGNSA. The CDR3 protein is CASSGMASDIQYF. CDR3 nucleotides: TGTGCCAGCAGCGGAATGGCGTCGGACATTCAGTACTTC.

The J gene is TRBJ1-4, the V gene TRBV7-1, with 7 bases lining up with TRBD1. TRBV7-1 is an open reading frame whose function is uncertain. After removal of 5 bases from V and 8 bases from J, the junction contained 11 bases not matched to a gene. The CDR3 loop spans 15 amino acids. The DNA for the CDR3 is TGTGCCAGCAGCCTTACCGACAGGGACGGGGAAAAACTGTTTTTT. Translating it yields CASSLTDRDGEKLFF.

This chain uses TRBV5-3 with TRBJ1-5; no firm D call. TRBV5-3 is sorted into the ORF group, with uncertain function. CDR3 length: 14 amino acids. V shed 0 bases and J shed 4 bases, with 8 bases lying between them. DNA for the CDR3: TGTGCCAGAAGCTTGGAGACATGGAATCAGCCCCAGCATTTT. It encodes CARSLETWNQPQHF.